What follows are 24 T cell receptor beta chains derived from one specimen sequenced in a study of identical twins (dated by TCRdb to the mid-2010s). Library preparation employed 5' RACE. This sample was sequenced with an Illumina HiSeq 2000. TCRdb handled the public reads itself, with Q25 trimming in fastp and clone calling in MiXCR, and kept productive beta chains. Identical CDR3 protein sequences are pooled into one entry, listed with their most common genes and DNA. The sample profile shows approximately 500,000 distinct CDR3 sequences; 24% of them were found once. 2.9% of the sample is in the top ten clones. This same sample was also part of a study on T cells expressing NK-cell markers.

Sequencing was done on a sample of CD4+ T cells sorted from blood. The receptors originated from a woman between 18 and 29 years old in good health.

As DNA, the CDR3 is TGCGCCACCCGCCGTGGGGGGGGCGACCAAGAGACCCAGTACTTC. Translated: CATRRGGGDQETQYF. The V and J genes are TRBV5-1 and TRBJ2-5, with D perhaps matching TRBD2 (7 bases). This CDR3 has 15 residues. V lost 9 bases and J 0 bases, leaving 18 bases between the germline ends. Per germline, CDR1 SGHRS and CDR2 YFSETQ.

The gene calls are TRBV29-1 and TRBJ2-7; D unclear. Germline loops: CDR1 SQVTM, CDR2 ANQGSEA. V lost 7 bases and J lost 3, with 16 bases in between. The CDR3 totals 13 residues. CDR3: CSARFRANYEQYF. CDR3 nucleotides: TGCAGCGCCCGTTTCCGGGCGAACTACGAGCAGTACTTC.

The CDR3 sequence is CAISEIQGREFF. Here the CDR3 DNA reads TGTGCCATCAGTGAAATTCAGGGCAGAGAGTTCTTC. The chain has TRBV10-3 and TRBJ2-1; maybe TRBD1 (5 bases). V lost 3 bases and J 14 bases, leaving 14 bases between the germline ends. This CDR3 is built from 12 residues. Germline values: CDR1 ENHRY, CDR2 SYGVKD.

This clonotype occurred a few times. This chain connects TRBV12-3 or TRBV12-4 to TRBJ2-2; D possibly corresponds to TRBD2 (6 bases). Trimming removed 3 bases from V and 3 bases from J, with 11 bases in between. This CDR3 is built from 15 residues. CDR3 sequence (DNA): TGTGCCAGCAGTTTCTCGCGGGATTACACCGGGGAGCTGTTTTTT. Its protein product is CASSFSRDYTGELFF.

The gene calls are TRBV11-3 and TRBJ2-7; TRBD1 aligns across 9 bases. CDR1 and CDR2 (germline): SGHNT, YENEEA. CDR3 size: 12 residues. V lost 3 bases and J lost 11; bases outside the gene matches: 5. CDR3 DNA sequence: TGTGCCAGCAGCTTGGGACAGGGTTTAAAGTACTTC. It encodes CASSLGQGLKYF.

The V and J genes are TRBV12-3 or TRBV12-4 and TRBJ1-5, with 10 bases fitting TRBD1. Trimming took 5 bases from V and 6 from J; bases not matched to a gene: 4. CDR3 size: 14 residues. This chain's CDR3 is CASSLTGGRQPQHF. The CDR3 region has the DNA TGTGCCAGCAGTCTGACAGGGGGCCGTCAGCCCCAGCATTTT.

This clonotype came up many times. The chain has TRBV7-2 and TRBJ2-7, with no clear D. CDR3 length: 14 residues. In germline, CDR1 is SGHTA, CDR2 FQGNSA. Trimming shortened V by 1 base and J by 3 bases, and 10 bases separated the two germline ends. CDR3 DNA sequence: TGTGCCAGCAGCTTAGGGACCAACGGCTACGAGCAGTACTTC. It yields the protein CASSLGTNGYEQYF.

The chain recombines TRBV27 with TRBJ2-1, with D possibly being TRBD2 (5 bases). CDR1 is MNHEY, CDR2 SMNVEV, per germline (reference sequence). With 2 bases removed from V and 2 bases from J, the gap between germline ends came to 10 bases. The CDR3 is 15 residues long. CDR3 residues: CASSLEGPAYNEQFF. CDR3 DNA sequence: TGTGCCAGCAGTTTAGAGGGCCCTGCCTACAATGAGCAGTTCTTC.

This clonotype was picked up many times. The chain combines TRBV5-6 with TRBJ1-2, with D possibly matching TRBD1 (6 bases). The CDR3 is 18 residues long. V lost 4 bases to trimming and J lost 0 bases, with 22 bases between them. Germline-derived CDR1 and CDR2 are SGHDT and YYEEEE. This chain's CDR3 is CASSPRGGHTRANYGYTF. CDR3 DNA sequence: TGTGCCAGCAGCCCCAGAGGGGGACACACCAGAGCTAACTATGGCTACACCTTC.

The chain couples TRBV20-1 to TRBJ2-2; 7 nucleotides agree with TRBD2. The CDR3 is 15 residues long. V shed 3 bases and J 7 bases; nucleotides not matched to a gene: 11. Per germline, CDR1 DFQATT and CDR2 SNEGSKA (reference sequence). Here the CDR3 reads CSARDPGRGDGELFF. The CDR3 region has the DNA TGCAGTGCTAGGGACCCGGGGAGGGGCGACGGGGAGCTGTTTTTT.

This clonotype was seen more than once but under ten times. This chain uses TRBV20-1 with TRBJ2-7; D unresolved. This CDR3 contains 12 residues. Looked up from germline, CDR1 is DFQATT and CDR2 is SNEGSKA (reference sequence). V was cut by 3 bases and J by 5 bases, with 11 bases left in between. CDR3 loop: CSARRRSHEQYF. The CDR3 region has the DNA TGCAGTGCTAGGAGAAGGTCCCACGAGCAGTACTTC.

This chain connects TRBV11-2 to TRBJ2-1; weak D call: TRBD1 (5 bases). The CDR3 length is 14 residues. Germline assignment: CDR1 SGHAT and CDR2 FQNNGV. Trimming removed 5 bases at V and 6 bases at J, with 14 bases between. The CDR3 nucleotides are TGTGCCAGCAGCGCCAGGGAAATAGGCAATGAGCAGTTCTTC. Protein: CASSAREIGNEQFF. Using reference TRBV11-2 and TRBJ2-1 for the parts outside the CDR3, the full variable domain is EAGVAQSPRYKIIEKRQSVAFWCNPISGHATLYWYQQILGQGPKLLIQFQNNGVVDDSQLPKDRFSAERLKGVDSTLKIQPAKLEDSAVYLCASSAREIGNEQFFGPGTRLTVL.

The rearrangement uses TRBV9 and TRBJ2-5, with 9 positions matching TRBD2. Germline lookup yields CDR1 SGDLS and CDR2 YYNGEE. The CDR3 consists of 15 residues. Unmatched junction bases numbered 7, after V lost 4 bases and J lost 3 bases. The CDR3: CASSPSGVREETQYF. In DNA, the CDR3 is TGTGCCAGCAGCCCTAGCGGGGTCAGGGAAGAGACCCAGTACTTC. The variable domain in full, with the rest retrieved from reference TRBV9 and TRBJ2-5, is DSGVTQTPKHLITATGQRVTLRCSPRSGDLSVYWYQQSLDQGLQFLIQYYNGEERAKGNILERFSAQQFPDLHSELNLSSLELGDSALYFCASSPSGVREETQYFGPGTRLLVL.

This chain joins TRBV21-1 and TRBJ1-1. TRBV21-1 is a listed pseudogene. The CDR3 has 13 residues. The chain's CDR3 is CASTSAENTEAFF. DNA for the CDR3: TGTGCCAGCACCTCGGCAGAGAACACTGAAGCTTTCTTT.

As for this clonotype: A clone one base away is much larger, so this may be a read error. The chain recombines TRBV10-3 with TRBJ2-1; the D is unclear. Germline-derived CDR1 and CDR2 are ENHRY and SYGVKD. CDR3 length: 15 residues. The ends were cut back, 1 base at V and 7 bases at J, with 14 bases in the middle. The CDR3 loop is CAISEFQQPQNEQFF. Here the CDR3 DNA reads TGTGCCATCAGTGAGTTTCAGCAACCACAGAATGAGCAGTTCTTC.

This clonotype was found a few times. The rearrangement uses TRBV25-1 and TRBJ1-2; no clear D. This CDR3 region has 13 residues. Germline assignment: CDR1 MGHDK and CDR2 SYGVNS. V was trimmed by 4 bases and J by 5 bases, leaving 11 bases between them. CDR3 sequence: CASSGPGVYGYTF. CDR3 DNA sequence: TGTGCCAGCAGTGGTCCCGGAGTATATGGCTACACCTTC.

The J gene is TRBJ1-2, the V gene TRBV7-9, with D hard to call. Between the trimmed V and J ends, which lost 5 bases and 10 bases, there was a span of 11 bases. CDR3 length equals 11 residues. Germline V CDR1 and CDR2: SEHNR, FQNEAQ (reference sequence). The CDR3 bases are TGTGCCAGCAGCCCCCGACTGATCTACACCTTC. Amino acid sequence: CASSPRLIYTF.

This clonotype came up a few times. V is TRBV20-1 and J is TRBJ2-5; D gene ambiguous. Trimming cost V 5 bases and J 5 bases, with 6 bases left between them. Germline V lookup: CDR1 DFQATT, CDR2 SNEGSKA (reference sequence). The CDR3 extends over 10 amino acids. The CDR3 protein is CSALQETQYF. The CDR3 bases are TGCAGTGCTTTACAGGAGACCCAGTACTTC.

The chain is built from TRBV7-9 and TRBJ2-7; the match to TRBD2 covers 7 bases. Germline CDR1 and CDR2: SEHNR and FQNEAQ (reference sequence). Losses at the gene ends were 4 bases for V and 6 bases for J; bases not matched to a gene: 12. The CDR3 loop spans 15 amino acids. In DNA, the CDR3 is TGTGCCAGCAGCTCCTTTTTGGGCGGGAGAGGCGAGCAGTACTTC. Translating gives CASSSFLGGRGEQYF.

This clonotype was found once. This sequence joins TRBV7-3 and TRBJ2-2; perhaps TRBD1 as D (5 bases). V was clipped by 5 bases and J by 1 base, with 8 bases between them. CDR3 size: 14 residues. Looked up from germline, CDR1 is SGHTA and CDR2 is FQGTGA. The CDR3 bases are TGTGCCAGCAGCCAAGACAGGAACACCGGGGAGCTGTTTTTT. It is translated as CASSQDRNTGELFF.

V usage is TRBV6-5 and J usage is TRBJ2-3; 10 bases align to TRBD2. Germline trimming cut 2 bases from V and 2 bases from J; bases unmatched to any gene: 1. The germline gives CDR1 MNHEY, CDR2 SVGAGI. The CDR3 spans 15 residues. The chain's CDR3 is CASSYGTSVTDTQYF. The CDR3 region has the DNA TGTGCCAGCAGTTACGGGACTAGCGTCACAGATACGCAGTATTTT.

The chain joins TRBV29-1 to TRBJ2-7; D may be TRBD2 (6 bases). The CDR3 loop spans 14 amino acids. Germline V lookup: CDR1 SQVTM, CDR2 ANQGSEA. The germline V and J ends were trimmed by 7 bases and 2 bases, with 18 bases remaining between them. The CDR3 DNA follows: TGCAGCGCCACAGATCCGGGACTCCCCTACGAGCAGTACTTC. It is translated as CSATDPGLPYEQYF.

This chain uses TRBV20-1 with TRBJ2-7; 10 positions match TRBD1. From germline, CDR1 is DFQATT and CDR2 SNEGSKA (reference sequence). The V gene end was trimmed by 4 bases and the J gene end by 3 bases; junction bases not matched to a gene: 6. The CDR3 loop spans 14 amino acids. The CDR3 DNA reads TGCAGTGCTATAGGGGGACAGGGGATCTACGAGCAGTACTTC. This gives the protein CSAIGGQGIYEQYF.

This chain uses TRBV12-3 or TRBV12-4 with TRBJ2-7; 14 nucleotides align to TRBD2. V shed 5 bases and J 0 bases; nucleotides not matched to a gene: 9. CDR3 size: 18 residues. The CDR3 region is CASSHSGTSGRSSYEQYF. CDR3 nucleotide sequence: TGTGCCAGCAGTCATTCCGGGACTAGCGGGAGAAGCTCCTACGAGCAGTACTTC.